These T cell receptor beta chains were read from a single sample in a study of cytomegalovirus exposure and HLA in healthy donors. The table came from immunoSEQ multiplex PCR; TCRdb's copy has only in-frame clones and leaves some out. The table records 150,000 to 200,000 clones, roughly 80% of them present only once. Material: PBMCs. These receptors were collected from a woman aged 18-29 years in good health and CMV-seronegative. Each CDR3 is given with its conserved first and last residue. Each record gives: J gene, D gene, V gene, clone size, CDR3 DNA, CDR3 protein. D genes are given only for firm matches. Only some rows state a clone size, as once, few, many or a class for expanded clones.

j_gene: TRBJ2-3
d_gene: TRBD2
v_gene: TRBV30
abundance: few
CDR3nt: TGTGCCTGTGGACTAGCGGGAGGCACAGATACGCAGTATTTT
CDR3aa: CACGLAGGTDTQYF

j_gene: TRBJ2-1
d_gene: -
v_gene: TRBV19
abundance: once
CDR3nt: TGTGCCACCCAAAGGGGAGCGGGCAACAATGAGCAGTTCTTC
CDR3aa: CATQRGAGNNEQFF

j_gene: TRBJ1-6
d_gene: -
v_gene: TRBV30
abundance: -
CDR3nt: TGTGCCTGGAGTGTCCAGGCTTCACCCCTCCACTTT
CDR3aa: CAWSVQASPLHF

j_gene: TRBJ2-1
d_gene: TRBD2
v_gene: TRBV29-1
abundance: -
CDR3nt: TGCAGCGTTGAACGGCGACTAGCGGGTAATGAGCAGTTCTTC
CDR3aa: CSVERRLAGNEQFF

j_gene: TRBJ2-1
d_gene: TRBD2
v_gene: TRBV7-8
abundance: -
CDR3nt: TGTGCCAGCAGCCCCCGCGGACTAGTTATCAATGAGCAGTTCTTC
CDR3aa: CASSPRGLVINEQFF

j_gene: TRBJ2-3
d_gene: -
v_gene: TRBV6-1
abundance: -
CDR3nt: TGTGCCAGCACTAGCAGCACAGATACGCAGTATTTT
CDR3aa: CASTSSTDTQYF

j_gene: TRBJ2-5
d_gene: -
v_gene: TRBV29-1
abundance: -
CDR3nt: TGCAGCGCCCAGAGCTTCTTAGTCCAGTCAGGGCGGGAAGACCCTCCAGAGACCCAGTACTTC
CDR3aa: CSAQSFLVQSGREDPPETQYF

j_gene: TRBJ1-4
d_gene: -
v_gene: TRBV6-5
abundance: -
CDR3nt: TGTGCCAGCGGATACAGGTCCCGAGGCGAAAAACTGTTTTTT
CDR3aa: CASGYRSRGEKLFF

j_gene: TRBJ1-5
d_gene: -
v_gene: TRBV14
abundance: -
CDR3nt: TGTGCCAGCAGCCACCTGAATCAGCCCCAGCATTTT
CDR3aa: CASSHLNQPQHF

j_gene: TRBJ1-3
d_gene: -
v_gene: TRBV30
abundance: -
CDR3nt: TGTGCCTGGAGGCCTGGCCTCCTCTCTGGAAACACCATATATTTT
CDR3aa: CAWRPGLLSGNTIYF

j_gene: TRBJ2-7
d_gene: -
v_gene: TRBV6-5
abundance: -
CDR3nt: TGTGCCAGCAGTTACATGGACAGCTCCTACGAGCAGTACTTC
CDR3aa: CASSYMDSSYEQYF

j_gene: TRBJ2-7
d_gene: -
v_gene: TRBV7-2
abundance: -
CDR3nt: TGTGCCAGCAGCCGAGGTACCCCTGGATACGAGCAGTACTTC
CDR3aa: CASSRGTPGYEQYF

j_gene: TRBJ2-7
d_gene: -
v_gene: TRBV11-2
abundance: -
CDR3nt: TGTGCCAGCAGCTTTTCGGGCTACGAGCAGTACTTC
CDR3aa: CASSFSGYEQYF

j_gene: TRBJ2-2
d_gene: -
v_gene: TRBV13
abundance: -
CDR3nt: TGTGCCAGCAGCTTTCAGGTGAACACCGGGGAGCTGTTTTTT
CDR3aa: CASSFQVNTGELFF

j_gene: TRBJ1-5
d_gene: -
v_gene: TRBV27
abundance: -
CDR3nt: TGTGCCAGCAGTCCCTCCTCCCGTCAGCCCCAGCATTTT
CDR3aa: CASSPSSRQPQHF

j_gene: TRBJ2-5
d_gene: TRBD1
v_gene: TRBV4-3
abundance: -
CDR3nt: TGCGCCAGCAGCCCAGGGACAGGACAAGAGACCCAGTACTTC
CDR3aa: CASSPGTGQETQYF

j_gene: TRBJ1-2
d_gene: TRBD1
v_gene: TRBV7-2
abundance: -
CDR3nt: TGTGCCAGCAGCTTCAACAGGGGGCCTAACTATGGCTACACCTTC
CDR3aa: CASSFNRGPNYGYTF

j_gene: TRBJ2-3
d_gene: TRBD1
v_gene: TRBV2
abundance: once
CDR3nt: TGTGCCAGCAGTAACCCGACAGGGATCTTAACAGATACGCAGTATTTT
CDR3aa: CASSNPTGILTDTQYF

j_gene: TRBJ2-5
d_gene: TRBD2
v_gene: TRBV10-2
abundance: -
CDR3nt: TGCGCCAGCAGGCAACCGGGACTAGGGGACCGGCAAGAGACCCAGTACTTC
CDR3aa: CASRQPGLGDRQETQYF

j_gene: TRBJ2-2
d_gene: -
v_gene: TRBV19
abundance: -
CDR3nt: TGTGCCAGTAGTAATTCGGCGGGAATTTTCCCCGGGGAGCTGTTTTTT
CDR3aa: CASSNSAGIFPGELFF

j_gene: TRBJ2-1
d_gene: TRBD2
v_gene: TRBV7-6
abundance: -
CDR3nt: TGTGCCAGCAGCTTAGGGACTAGCAGTTACAATGAGCAGTTCTTC
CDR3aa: CASSLGTSSYNEQFF

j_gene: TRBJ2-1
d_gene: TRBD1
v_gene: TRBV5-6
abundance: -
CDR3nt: TGTGCCAGCAGCTTAGGGACAGATATATACAATGAGCAGTTCTTC
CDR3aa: CASSLGTDIYNEQFF

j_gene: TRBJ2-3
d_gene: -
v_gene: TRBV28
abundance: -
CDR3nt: TGTGCCAGCAGCCCTTTTTCAGATACGCAGTATTTT
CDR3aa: CASSPFSDTQYF

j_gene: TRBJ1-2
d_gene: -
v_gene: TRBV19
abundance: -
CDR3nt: TGTGCCAGTAGTACCCAACAGGGTTATGGCTACACCTTC
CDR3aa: CASSTQQGYGYTF

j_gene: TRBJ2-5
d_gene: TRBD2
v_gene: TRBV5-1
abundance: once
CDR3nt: TGCGCCAGCAGCTTTACCAGCGGGAGTTCTGCAGAGACCCAGTACTTC
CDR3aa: CASSFTSGSSAETQYF

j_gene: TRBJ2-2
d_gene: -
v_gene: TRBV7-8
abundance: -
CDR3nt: TGTGCCAGCAGCTTAGATGGAGGTCGGGAGCTGTTTTTT
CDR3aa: CASSLDGGRELFF

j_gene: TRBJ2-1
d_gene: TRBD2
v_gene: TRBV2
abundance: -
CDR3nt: TGTGCCAGCAAAACGTCCCAAGCGGGAGAAGGCTCCTACAATGAGCAGTTCTTC
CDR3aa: CASKTSQAGEGSYNEQFF

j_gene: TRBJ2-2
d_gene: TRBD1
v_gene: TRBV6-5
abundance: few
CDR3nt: TGTGCCAGCAGTAGAGACAGGGCGAACACCGGGGAGCTGTTTTTT
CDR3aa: CASSRDRANTGELFF

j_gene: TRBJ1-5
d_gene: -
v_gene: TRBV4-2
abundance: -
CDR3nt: TGTGCCAGCAGCCAGTGGCAGTACAATCAGCCCCAGCATTTT
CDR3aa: CASSQWQYNQPQHF

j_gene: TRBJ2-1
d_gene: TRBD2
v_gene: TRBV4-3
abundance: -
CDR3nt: TGCGCCAGCAGCCAAGAAAGGCTAGCGGGAGTAGGTAGCAATGAGCAGTTCTTC
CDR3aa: CASSQERLAGVGSNEQFF

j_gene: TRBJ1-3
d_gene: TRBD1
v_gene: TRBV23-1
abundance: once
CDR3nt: TGCGCCAGCAGTCCGCCGGGACAGGGGCCCTCTGACTCTGGAAACACCATATATTTT
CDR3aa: CASSPPGQGPSDSGNTIYF

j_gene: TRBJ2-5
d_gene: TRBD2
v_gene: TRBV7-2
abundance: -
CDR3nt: TGTGCCAGCAGCTCTAGCGGGAGTCCAGAGACCCAGTACTTC
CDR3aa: CASSSSGSPETQYF

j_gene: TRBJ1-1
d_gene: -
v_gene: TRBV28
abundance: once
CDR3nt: TGTGCCAGCAGTCCCGCGGCGAACACTGAAGCTTTCTTT
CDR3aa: CASSPAANTEAFF